The 21 T cell receptor beta chains presented below share a single source sample, sequenced in a study of T cells in Graves' hyperthyroidism and ophthalmopathy. RNA transcripts provided the source from which TCR beta CDR3 regions were amplified. The TCR CDR3 first-round RT-PCR relied on the HTBI primer set. MiXCR, applied by TCRdb to the multiplex PCR reads, yields one record per CDR3 protein. The sample carries approximately 640,000 distinct CDR3 sequences, 15% to 20% recorded once. The sequencing sample was made of blood. These receptors were obtained from a man between 50 and 59 years old with Graves' hyperthyroidism.

This clonotype was counted many times. The chain links TRBV9 to TRBJ2-7, with a weak D call TRBD1 (6 bases). V lost 0 bases and J lost 1, with 8 bases in between. Germline V gene data show CDR1 as SGDLS and CDR2 as YYNGEE. The CDR3 runs to 14 residues. The CDR3 nucleotides are TGTGCCAGCAGCGTAGAGGGGGTGTCCTACGAGCAGTACTTC. Translating it yields CASSVEGVSYEQYF.

The chain uses TRBV5-1 and TRBJ2-3; D is ambiguous. Trimming removed 3 bases from V and 2 bases from J, with 13 bases in between. The CDR3 is 15 amino acids. Germline CDR1 reads SGHRS; CDR2 reads YFSETQ. DNA of the CDR3: TGCGCCAGCAGCTGGGGTAAGGGTACCACAGATACGCAGTATTTT. This encodes CASSWGKGTTDTQYF.

This chain connects TRBV29-1 to TRBJ1-1; no firm D call. V gave up 0 bases and J gave up 10 bases, with 9 bases separating them. Germline-derived CDR1 and CDR2 are SQVTM and ANQGSEA. The CDR3 runs 11 residues. Here the CDR3 reads CSVEDWGAAFF. The CDR3 DNA sequence: TGCAGCGTTGAAGATTGGGGTGCAGCTTTCTTT. Supplemented by reference TRBV29-1 and TRBJ1-1, the full variable domain reads SAVISQKPSRDICQRGTSLTIQCQVDSQVTMMFWYRQQPGQSLTLIATANQGSEATYESGFVIDKFPISRPNLTFSTLTVSNMSPEDSSIYLCSVEDWGAAFFGQGTRLTVV.

In its sample, this clonotype was seen many times. The V call is TRBV3-1, the J call TRBJ1-1; 8 nucleotides match TRBD1. This CDR3 spans 15 amino acids. Germline assignment: CDR1 LGHDT and CDR2 YNNKEL (reference sequence). V trimming: 4 bases; J trimming: 6 bases; junction bases outside the gene matches: 10. CDR3: CASSPLPDRGPEAFF. CDR3 coding DNA: TGTGCCAGCAGCCCATTACCAGACAGGGGCCCTGAAGCTTTCTTT.

This clonotype was seen only once. The V call is TRBV6-1, the J call TRBJ2-3; no clear D. Trimming left V 5 bases short and J 4 bases short, with 19 bases between. The CDR3 is 16 residues long. CDR1 and CDR2 from the germline V gene are MNHNS and SASEGT. For the CDR3, the DNA is TGTGCCAGCAGTCCGGTCGGAAAACCAAGCGCAGATACGCAGTATTTT. Translated, it gives CASSPVGKPSADTQYF.

This clonotype was detected many times. CDR3 region: CASSYPQITEAFF. The DNA for the CDR3 is TGTGCCAGCAGTTACCCCCAGATCACTGAAGCTTTCTTT. The V gene is TRBV6-2 or TRBV6-3, the J gene TRBJ1-1; D not resolved. This CDR3 region has 13 residues. The V end was cut by 2 bases, the J end by 4 bases, with 8 bases between. Germline-derived CDR1 and CDR2 are MNHEY and SVGEGT.

The CDR3 bases are TGTGCCATCAGTGAGTCGCAGGGGCGGTCGACTGAAGCTTTCTTT. Protein sequence: CAISESQGRSTEAFF. The chain links TRBV10-3 to TRBJ1-1; tentative D call: TRBD1 (6 bases). Trimming cost V 0 bases and J 5 bases, with 13 bases left between them. Germline V lookup: CDR1 ENHRY, CDR2 SYGVKD. This CDR3 contains 15 residues.

This clonotype has a handful of counts. The V and J genes are TRBV5-1 and TRBJ1-5; 7 bases line up with TRBD1. Germline CDR1 reads SGHRS; CDR2 reads YFSETQ. Germline trimming cut 1 base from V and 6 bases from J; bases unmatched to any gene: 4. The length of the CDR3 is 14 residues. CDR3 amino acids: CASSLMTGLQPQHF. The DNA of the CDR3 is TGCGCCAGCAGCTTGATGACAGGGCTTCAGCCCCAGCATTTT. The complete variable domain, with remaining parts taken from reference TRBV5-1 and TRBJ1-5, reads KAGVTQTPRYLIKTRGQQVTLSCSPISGHRSVSWYQQTPGQGLQFLFEYFSETQRNKGNFPGRFSGRQFSNSRSEMNVSTLELGDSALYLCASSLMTGLQPQHFGDGTRLSIL.

CDR3 protein: CASSVNPGENEQFF. The CDR3 region has the DNA TGTGCCAGCAGCGTCAACCCAGGGGAAAATGAGCAGTTCTTC. The chain is built from TRBV9 and TRBJ2-1; tentative D call: TRBD1 (6 bases). The CDR3 runs to 14 residues. Per the germline V gene, CDR1 is SGDLS and CDR2 is YYNGEE. Trimming removed 2 bases at V and 7 bases at J, with 13 bases between.

This clonotype was detected ten times or more. V usage is TRBV6-6 and J usage is TRBJ1-2; D gene uncertain. V was trimmed by 2 bases and J by 0 bases, leaving 10 bases between them. The CDR3 extends over 15 amino acids. The germline CDR1 and CDR2 sequences are MNHNY and SVGAGI (reference sequence). The CDR3 sequence: CASSYTPGSNYGYTF. The CDR3 DNA reads TGTGCCAGCAGTTACACTCCGGGGTCTAACTATGGCTACACCTTC.

This clonotype was detected only a few times. The J gene is TRBJ1-1, the V gene TRBV30; maybe TRBD1 (5 bases). The germline V gene encodes CDR1 GTSNPN and CDR2 SVGIG (reference sequence). Trimming pared 2 bases from V and 7 bases from J, leaving 14 bases between. The CDR3 is 13 amino acids. This chain's CDR3 is CAWSKRMGGEAFF. DNA for the CDR3: TGTGCCTGGAGTAAACGAATGGGGGGTGAAGCTTTCTTT.

This clonotype showed up many times. The chain recombines TRBV5-1 with TRBJ2-7, with 9 bases fitting TRBD1. CDR1 is SGHRS and CDR2 is YFSETQ in the germline V gene. J was trimmed by 0 bases and V by 5 bases; bases with no gene match: 3. CDR3 length: 14 amino acids. The DNA for the CDR3 is TGCGCCAGCAGATGGGACAGGGACTCCTACGAGCAGTACTTC. It translates to CASRWDRDSYEQYF.

CDR3 nucleotides: TGTGCCAGCAACCACTACGAGCAGTACTTC. Its protein is CASNHYEQYF. This sequence joins TRBV27 and TRBJ2-7; D not resolved. The CDR3 has 10 residues. CDR1 MNHEY and CDR2 SMNVEV come from the germline V gene (reference sequence). The ends were cut back, 7 bases at V and 3 bases at J, with 4 bases in the middle.

The table lists this clonotype with many counts. J is TRBJ2-1 and V is TRBV11-2, with 10 bases aligning to TRBD2. V dropped 1 base and J dropped 4; count of bases not matched to a gene: 7. CDR1 SGHAT and CDR2 FQNNGV come from the germline V gene. The CDR3 has 17 amino acids. CDR3 sequence reads: CASSLGLAGGRYNEQFF. The CDR3 coding sequence is TGTGCCAGCAGCTTAGGCTTAGCGGGAGGAAGATACAATGAGCAGTTCTTC.

V usage is TRBV19 and J usage is TRBJ1-5, with TRBD1 as a possible D gene (5 bases). CDR1 and CDR2 (germline): LNHDA, SQIVND (reference sequence). The CDR3 is made up of 16 amino acids. Trimming shortened V by 1 base and J by 1 base, and 11 bases separated the two germline ends. The chain's CDR3 is CASSIVGQGSNQPQHF. CDR3 DNA sequence: TGTGCCAGTAGTATAGTAGGGCAGGGCAGCAATCAGCCCCAGCATTTT. The full variable domain, rest sourced from reference TRBV19 and TRBJ1-5, is DGGITQSPKYLFRKEGQNVTLSCEQNLNHDAMYWYRQDPGQGLRLIYYSQIVNDFQKGDIAEGYSVSREKKESFPLTVTSAQKNPTAFYLCASSIVGQGSNQPQHFGDGTRLSIL.

This clonotype was counted a few times. V and J are TRBV5-1 and TRBJ1-4; 10 bases are shared with TRBD1. This CDR3 has 16 amino acids. In germline, CDR1 is SGHRS, CDR2 YFSETQ. V shed 4 bases and J 6 bases; nucleotides not matched to a gene: 9. DNA for the CDR3: TGCGCCAGCAGCGGCGGGACAGGGGTTCTAGATGAAAAACTGTTTTTT. Translating gives CASSGGTGVLDEKLFF.

This clonotype was observed many times. This chain links TRBV6-1 with TRBJ1-2, with 9 nucleotides matching TRBD1. The CDR3 covers 12 residues. With 7 bases clipped from V and 7 bases from J, the junction kept 4 bases outside the gene matches. In germline, CDR1 is MNHNS, CDR2 SASEGT. CDR3 region: CASTGTGFGYTF. CDR3 DNA: TGTGCCAGCACCGGGACAGGGTTTGGCTACACCTTC.

In this sample, this clonotype turned up many times. The V gene is TRBV29-1, the J gene TRBJ1-1; TRBD1 might be the D (5 bases). Germline CDR1 SQVTM, CDR2 ANQGSEA. Trimming left V 6 bases short and J 0 bases short, with 14 bases between. The CDR3 is made up of 14 amino acids. The CDR3 here is CSVRTQSMNTEAFF. The DNA of the CDR3 is TGCAGCGTGCGGACACAATCAATGAACACTGAAGCTTTCTTT.

This clonotype occurred many times. This chain joins TRBV6-1 and TRBJ2-5; 11 bases align to TRBD2. The CDR3 runs to 18 residues. Losses at the gene ends were 6 bases for V and 1 base for J; bases not matched to a gene: 13. Germline lookup yields CDR1 MNHNS and CDR2 SASEGT. This CDR3 is CASSLAGGPFLAQETQYF. The CDR3 region has the DNA TGTGCCAGCAGCTTAGCGGGAGGGCCCTTCCTCGCCCAAGAGACCCAGTACTTC.

About this clonotype: A read error is possible here, since a much larger clone lies one base away. The CDR3 reads CASSPSGSTIYF. In DNA form, the CDR3 reads TGTGCCAGCTCCCCCTCTGGAAGCACCATATATTTT. The chain joins TRBV2 to TRBJ1-3; D is ambiguous. Germline lookup yields CDR1 SNHLY and CDR2 FYNNEI. The CDR3 is 12 amino acids.

This clonotype has ten or more counts. The rearrangement links TRBV28 to TRBJ2-5; 11 nucleotides align to TRBD2. The CDR3 sequence is 17 residues long. Germline V gene lookup returns CDR1 MDHEN and CDR2 SYDVKM. J was trimmed by 3 bases and V by 6 bases; bases with no gene match: 12. The CDR3 region is CASSPIAMGLAEETQYF. In DNA form, the CDR3 reads TGTGCCAGCAGCCCTATCGCAATGGGACTAGCGGAAGAGACCCAGTACTTC.